These T cell receptor beta chains were read from a single sample in a study of CD8 T cells in Susac syndrome. TCRdb recomputed calls from the immunoSEQ multiplex PCR reads with MiXCR, one row per CDR3 protein. Of hundreds of thousands of distinct CDR3 sequences listed, about 95% are singletons. Sequenced input: CD4+ T cells from PBMCs. The receptor set was obtained from a human donor with multiple sclerosis. The CDR3 runs from the conserved cysteine through the conserved F or W. The order of the fields is J gene, clone size, D gene, CDR3 length, V gene, CDR3 DNA, CDR3 protein. D genes are given only for firm matches. Some rows have no size entry. The others give once, few or many, or a class for an expanded clone.

>TRBJ2-4|-|TRBD2|13|TRBV30
TGTGCCTGGAGTGACGGGAGGGGGGACATTCAGTACTTC
CAWSDGRGDIQYF
>TRBJ1-2|-|-|12|TRBV29-1
TGCAGCGGATATAAGGGAAACTCTGGCTACACCTTC
CSGYKGNSGYTF
>TRBJ2-3|-|-|13|TRBV3-1
TGTGCCAGCAGCCAAGACCGGTTAACTTCCCCGTATTTT
CASSQDRLTSPYF
>TRBJ2-1|-|-|14|TRBV30
TGTGCCTGGAGTGCTAGACTGAACAACAATGAGCAGTTCTTC
CAWSARLNNNEQFF
>TRBJ2-6|-|-|15|TRBV15
TGTGCCACCAGCAGACAGGCGACTGGGGCCAACGTCCTGACTTTC
CATSRQATGANVLTF
>TRBJ2-1|-|TRBD2|15|TRBV20-1
TGCAGTGCTCAACTAGCGGGAAGGCTCTACAATGAGCAGTTCTTC
CSAQLAGRLYNEQFF
>TRBJ1-5|-|-|15|TRBV5-1
TGCGCCAGCAGCTTTGGAGGGGAGGGTGGGCAGCCCCAGCATTTT
CASSFGGEGGQPQHF
>TRBJ1-2|-|-|13|TRBV19
TGTGCCAGTAGTATCGGTACCTCCTATGGCTACACCTTC
CASSIGTSYGYTF
>TRBJ1-1|-|-|14|TRBV7-3
TGTGCCAGCAGCTGGACGGCTATGAACACTGAAGCTTTCTTT
CASSWTAMNTEAFF
>TRBJ2-7|-|-|12|TRBV6-1
TGTGCCAGCAGTCAGGTCAATGGCGAGCAGTACTTC
CASSQVNGEQYF
>TRBJ1-6|-|-|14|TRBV5-6
TGTGCCAGCAGCTGGGGTAGTGATAATTCACCCCTCCACTTT
CASSWGSDNSPLHF
>TRBJ2-7|-|TRBD1|16|TRBV29-1
TGCAGCGTTGAGAAGGACAGGGGCGTTTCATGGGACGAGCAGTACTTC
CSVEKDRGVSWDEQYF
>TRBJ1-2|-|-|12|TRBV6-2/TRBV6-3
TGTGCCAGCAGTTACTCGTCCTATGGCTACACCTTC
CASSYSSYGYTF
>TRBJ2-1|-|TRBD2|14|TRBV29-1
TGCAGCGTGATTCGGCGGGAGGCTATCGATGAGCAGTTCTTC
CSVIRREAIDEQFF
>TRBJ1-4|once|-|15|TRBV12-3/TRBV12-4
TGTGCCAGCAGTTTGAACCCGGGGTCTTATGAAAAACTGTTTTTT
CASSLNPGSYEKLFF
>TRBJ2-7|-|-|17|TRBV4-1
TGCGCCAGCAGCCAAGGGGGAATCCGGGACACCTCCTACGAGCAGTACTTC
CASSQGGIRDTSYEQYF
>TRBJ2-3|-|-|14|TRBV5-1
TGCGCCAGCAGTGGGACCGGGGACACAGATACGCAGTATTTT
CASSGTGDTDTQYF
>TRBJ2-1|-|-|16|TRBV6-1
TGTGCCAGCAGTGGACGGGGGGCCAGCTCCTACAATGAGCAGTTCTTC
CASSGRGASSYNEQFF
>TRBJ2-6|-|-|15|TRBV2
TGTGCCAGCCTCGGACGGGCCTCTGGGGCCAACGTCCTGACTTTC
CASLGRASGANVLTF
>TRBJ1-6|-|-|13|TRBV3-1
TGTGCCAGCAGCGCCAGGGACGATTCACCCCTCCACTTT
CASSARDDSPLHF
>TRBJ2-2|-|TRBD2|17|TRBV4-2
TGTGCCAGCAGCCAGAAACTAGCGGGGGCGAACACCGGGGAGCTGTTTTTT
CASSQKLAGANTGELFF
>TRBJ2-1|-|TRBD2|15|TRBV5-1
TGCGCCAGCAGCTCCGGGGTAGCGGGAGTCGATGAGCAGTTCTTC
CASSSGVAGVDEQFF
>TRBJ2-7|once|-|14|TRBV12-3/TRBV12-4
TGTGCCAGCACCCTGGGCCCGGGGGCCTACGAGCAGTACTTC
CASTLGPGAYEQYF
>TRBJ2-1|-|-|14|TRBV4-2
TGTGCCAGCAGCCAAGATTTCCGACGGAGTGAGCAGTTCTTC
CASSQDFRRSEQFF
>TRBJ1-2|-|-|13|TRBV9
TGTGCCAGCAGCGTAGGGACGGCGTATGGCTACACCTTC
CASSVGTAYGYTF
>TRBJ2-1|-|TRBD2|16|TRBV5-6
TGTGCCAGCAGCTGGGGACTAGCGGACTCCTACAATGAGCAGTTCTTC
CASSWGLADSYNEQFF
>TRBJ2-3|once|TRBD1|14|TRBV29-1
TGCAGCGTAAAAAGGGACAGGGGCACAGATACGCAGTATTTT
CSVKRDRGTDTQYF
>TRBJ1-2|-|-|13|TRBV6-5
TGTGCCAGCAGCCTGACAGAGAACTATGGCTACACCTTC
CASSLTENYGYTF
>TRBJ1-2|-|-|13|TRBV5-1
TGCGCCAGCAGCTTGGAGTTCGGCAAAGGCTACACCTTC
CASSLEFGKGYTF